These 23 T cell receptor beta chains were sequenced from one sample in a study of T cells in Graves' hyperthyroidism and ophthalmopathy. Amplified TCR beta CDR3 regions derived from RNA transcripts. Carried out on the TCR CDR3, a first-round RT-PCR used the HTBI primer set. TCRdb re-called the multiplex PCR reads through MiXCR, storing one row per CDR3 protein. This repertoire shows around 620,000 distinct CDR3 sequences, 46% found once; its top ten account for roughly 20%. Sequenced input: peripheral blood or thyroid tissue (not recorded which). The receptors stem from an adult woman with Graves' disease, either hyperthyroidism or ophthalmopathy (not recorded which).

V and J are TRBV2 and TRBJ2-1; D is perhaps TRBD2 (6 bases). Germline V gene lookup returns CDR1 SNHLY and CDR2 FYNNEI. CDR3 length: 11 residues. Trimming removed 7 bases at V and 9 bases at J, with 10 bases between. The CDR3 region is CASNRGTEQFF. As DNA, the CDR3 is TGTGCCAGCAATCGGGGGACTGAGCAGTTCTTC.

This clonotype was seen ten or more times. The J gene is TRBJ2-7, the V gene TRBV5-1; possibly TRBD2 for D (5 bases). Germline CDR1 and CDR2: SGHRS and YFSETQ. The CDR3 consists of 15 residues. V was shortened by 0 bases and J by 3 bases, with 13 bases between the two germline ends. DNA of the CDR3: TGCGCCAGCAGCTTGGCCTTGGACTTGAGCTACGAGCAGTACTTC. Encoded protein: CASSLALDLSYEQYF.

Worth noting for this clonotype: The junction differs from germline at one of its ends, possibly a read error. This chain links TRBV5-1 with TRBJ1-1; D is perhaps TRBD1 (6 bases). The length of the CDR3 is 16 residues. CDR1 and CDR2 (germline): SGHRS, YFSETQ. The CDR3 spells CASSLRGGRDYTEAFF. For the CDR3, the DNA is TGTGCCAGCAGCTTGAGAGGGGGTCGAGACTACACTGAAGCTTTCTTT.

V is TRBV15 and J is TRBJ2-5, with D tentatively TRBD1 (6 bases). V was pared by 1 base and J by 7 bases, with 10 bases between. Germline V gene data show CDR1 as LNHNV and CDR2 as YYDKDF (reference sequence). This CDR3 region has 13 residues. CDR3 residues: CATSRGIQGTQYF. The CDR3 region has the DNA TGTGCCACCAGCAGAGGCATACAGGGGACCCAGTACTTC. The full variable domain, its missing parts supplied by reference TRBV15 and TRBJ2-5, is DAMVIQNPRYQVTQFGKPVTLSCSQTLNHNVMYWYQQKSSQAPKLLFHYYDKDFNNEADTPDNFQSRRPNTSFCFLDIRSPGLGDTAMYLCATSRGIQGTQYFGPGTRLLVL.

There are many counts of this clonotype. Relative to the germline gene, one junction end is altered; a read error may explain this. This chain uses TRBV5-1 with TRBJ1-6; D is possibly TRBD1 (5 bases). Germline-derived CDR1 and CDR2 are SGHRS and YFSETQ. The CDR3 loop spans 14 amino acids. Here the CDR3 reads CASSLSGGDSPLHF. As DNA, the CDR3 is TGTGCCAGCAGCCTAAGTGGAGGGGATTCACCCCTCCACTTT. Full variable domain (rest looked up from reference TRBV5-1 and TRBJ1-6): KAGVTQTPRYLIKTRGQQVTLSCSPISGHRSVSWYQQTPGQGLQFLFEYFSETQRNKGNFPGRFSGRQFSNSRSEMNVSTLELGDSALYLCASSLSGGDSPLHFGNGTRLTVT.

This chain links TRBV24-1 with TRBJ2-5; D ambiguous. Between the trimmed V and J ends, which lost 8 bases and 4 bases, there was a span of 13 bases. The CDR3 loop spans 13 amino acids. The germline V gene encodes CDR1 KGHDR and CDR2 SFDVKD. The CDR3 coding sequence is TGTGCCACCAAAGGCACGTCAGGAGAGACCCAGTACTTC. Its translation: CATKGTSGETQYF.

This chain uses TRBV7-9 with TRBJ2-5; a possible D gene is TRBD1 (5 bases). The CDR3 spans 16 residues. Germline-derived CDR1 and CDR2 are SEHNR and FQNEAQ (reference sequence). Deletions cut 0 bases from V and 5 bases from J, with 16 bases between. The CDR3 DNA reads TGTGCCAGCAGCTTAGCGGCCAGGGCAGTCGGCGAGACCCAGTACTTC. Amino acid sequence: CASSLAARAVGETQYF.

The V call is TRBV7-6, the J call TRBJ2-7; tentatively, D is TRBD1 (6 bases). V lost 5 bases and J lost 2, with 19 bases in between. CDR1 SGHVS and CDR2 FNYEAQ come from the germline V gene. The CDR3 is made up of 16 amino acids. The CDR3 bases are TGTGCCAGCAGCCCCTGGACGGCAGGGGTGACCTACGAGCAGTACTTC. This encodes CASSPWTAGVTYEQYF.

This clonotype was picked up a small number of times. The CDR3 bases are TGTGCCATCAGTGAGTCGGGACAGGGAGGTCAGCCCCAGTACTTC. The encoded protein is CAISESGQGGQPQYF. V is TRBV10-3 and J is TRBJ2-5, with 9 nucleotides matching TRBD1. V gave up 0 bases and J gave up 9 bases; unmatched junction bases: 8. Germline V CDR1 and CDR2: ENHRY, SYGVKD. The CDR3 has 15 residues.

This clonotype was recorded many times. The chain combines TRBV10-3 with TRBJ2-5; 12 bases map to TRBD2. The CDR3 sequence is 17 residues long. With 3 bases clipped from V and 1 base from J, the junction kept 6 bases outside the gene matches. Germline V lookup: CDR1 ENHRY, CDR2 SYGVKD. The CDR3 DNA reads TGTGCCATCAGTGAAACAGGACTAGCGGGAACCCAAGAGACCCAGTACTTC. Its protein is CAISETGLAGTQETQYF.

The sample holds many counts of this clonotype. CDR3 protein: CASSTRQNQETQYF. DNA for the CDR3: TGTGCCAGTAGTACGCGACAGAACCAAGAGACCCAGTACTTC. The chain employs TRBV19 and TRBJ2-5; a weak D match, TRBD1 (5 bases). This CDR3 is 14 amino acids long. Germline assignment: CDR1 LNHDA and CDR2 SQIVND (reference sequence). Trimming took 4 bases from V and 0 from J, leaving 9 bases between them.

In this sample, this clonotype turned up many times. The rearrangement joins TRBV5-1 to TRBJ2-2, with D perhaps matching TRBD2 (7 bases). The length of the CDR3 is 14 residues. Trimming shortened V by 6 bases and J by 5 bases, and 14 bases separated the two germline ends. From germline, CDR1 is SGHRS and CDR2 YFSETQ. Written as DNA, the CDR3 is TGCGCCAGCACCCCGGGGGGCGCGACCGGGGAGCTGTTTTTT. Residues: CASTPGGATGELFF.

This clonotype was seen only a few times. V is TRBV15 and J is TRBJ2-2; D not resolved. The CDR3 has 13 amino acids. Trimming shortened V by 4 bases and J by 8 bases, and 11 bases separated the two germline ends. Germline assignment: CDR1 LNHNV and CDR2 YYDKDF (reference sequence). CDR3 loop: CATSTRDIGELFF. CDR3 coding DNA: TGTGCCACCAGCACCCGAGACATAGGGGAGCTGTTTTTT.

This clonotype was seen many times. The CDR3 loop reads CASRTDRGGTEAFF. In nucleotides, the CDR3 is TGTGCCAGCAGAACGGACAGGGGAGGCACTGAAGCTTTCTTT. This chain links TRBV6-4 with TRBJ1-1; 9 nucleotides match TRBD1. V trimming: 6 bases; J trimming: 4 bases; junction bases outside the gene matches: 6. CDR3 length: 14 amino acids. In germline, CDR1 is MRHNA, CDR2 SNTAGT.

This clonotype was observed a few times. The rearrangement joins TRBV10-3 to TRBJ2-7, with D uncertain. Germline-derived CDR1 and CDR2 are ENHRY and SYGVKD. Trimming cost V 4 bases and J 5 bases, with 12 bases left between them. The CDR3 extends over 13 amino acids. Here the CDR3 reads CAISVGISDEQYF. CDR3 nucleotides: TGTGCCATCAGTGTTGGGATTTCGGACGAGCAGTACTTC.

This chain connects TRBV5-1 to TRBJ1-2; TRBD1 is a possible D gene (6 bases). Deletions cut 1 base from V and 5 bases from J, with 18 bases between. The germline gives CDR1 SGHRS, CDR2 YFSETQ. The CDR3 consists of 16 residues. The DNA of the CDR3 is TGCGCCAGCAGCTTGCCAGGGGATGCGGTGGGATATGGCTACACCTTC. It encodes CASSLPGDAVGYGYTF. The whole variable domain, remainder taken from reference TRBV5-1 and TRBJ1-2, is KAGVTQTPRYLIKTRGQQVTLSCSPISGHRSVSWYQQTPGQGLQFLFEYFSETQRNKGNFPGRFSGRQFSNSRSEMNVSTLELGDSALYLCASSLPGDAVGYGYTFGSGTRLTVV.

This clonotype was observed at least ten times. The chain links TRBV24-1 to TRBJ2-5; 8 positions match TRBD2. V shed 9 bases, J shed 2 bases, and the junction held 16 bases outside the gene matches. The germline V gene has CDR1 KGHDR and CDR2 SFDVKD. The CDR3 is 17 amino acids. In nucleotides, the CDR3 is TGTGCCACCGGGGGCAGGGCAGGGTTAGCGGGGCAAGAGACCCAGTACTTC. It yields the protein CATGGRAGLAGQETQYF.

This chain joins TRBV12-3 or TRBV12-4 and TRBJ2-7; possibly TRBD1 for D (5 bases). CDR3 size: 14 residues. The V end lost 4 bases, the J end lost 1 base, and 11 bases lay between the germline ends. CDR3 in amino acids: CASSSTGYSYEQYF. As DNA, the CDR3 is TGTGCCAGCAGTTCCACAGGTTATTCCTACGAGCAGTACTTC.

The chain employs TRBV20-1 and TRBJ1-5; D is perhaps TRBD1 (5 bases). In germline, CDR1 is DFQATT, CDR2 SNEGSKA (reference sequence). V shed 0 bases and J shed 1 base, with 16 bases lying between them. The CDR3 is made up of 17 amino acids. CDR3 DNA sequence: TGCAGTGCTAGAGACCCTGGGGGAAGACTAAGCAATCAGCCCCAGCATTTT. Translated, it gives CSARDPGGRLSNQPQHF.

This chain links TRBV7-9 with TRBJ1-5; D is ambiguous. Trimming pared 7 bases from V and 2 bases from J, leaving 12 bases between. Germline CDR1 and CDR2: SEHNR and FQNEAQ (reference sequence). The CDR3 contains 14 residues. DNA of the CDR3: TGTGCCAGCACCAAATGGTCAGGCAATCAGCCCCAGCATTTT. Its translation: CASTKWSGNQPQHF.

The chain employs TRBV10-3 and TRBJ2-7; 10 bases align to TRBD2. The CDR3 has 15 amino acids. Germline-derived CDR1 and CDR2 are ENHRY and SYGVKD. V lost 10 bases to trimming and J lost 4 bases; unmatched junction nucleotides: 13. In DNA form, the CDR3 reads TGTGCCACCGGGAGGACTAGCGGAGCGCTGTACGAGCAGTACTTC. It yields the protein CATGRTSGALYEQYF.

This clonotype was detected many times. V is TRBV5-5 and J is TRBJ1-2; 9 nucleotides match TRBD1. The CDR3 has 13 residues. The J segment lost 6 bases and the V segment lost 3 bases, leaving 3 bases of the junction unmatched. Germline lookup yields CDR1 SGHKS and CDR2 YYEKEE (reference sequence). CDR3 sequence reads: CASSWTGADGYTF. In DNA form, the CDR3 reads TGTGCCAGCAGCTGGACAGGGGCGGATGGCTACACCTTC.

This clonotype was recorded only once. The chain joins TRBV5-1 to TRBJ2-1, with TRBD2 identical over 8 bases. Germline V lookup: CDR1 SGHRS, CDR2 YFSETQ. J gave up 7 bases and V 2 bases, and 5 bases lay outside the gene matches. This CDR3 has 14 amino acids. CDR3 sequence reads: CASSLSGSQNEQFF. As DNA, the CDR3 is TGCGCCAGCAGCTTAAGCGGGAGTCAGAATGAGCAGTTCTTC.